One sample yielded the 9 T cell receptor beta chains listed below, sequenced in a study of radiation and T cells in renal cell carcinoma. Only in-frame clones appear in the TCRdb table, and some are missing; sequencing was by immunoSEQ multiplex PCR. This sample carries roughly 130,000 clones, 88% of them seen once, and the ten largest clones take 5.8%. The time point: blood 2 weeks post-SBRT. Treatment described: 15 Gy SBRT to primary tumor, nephrectomy 4 weeks later. The specimen comprised blood, sampled from a patient whose treatment included radiotherapy and nephrectomy. These receptors were collected from a woman in her 70s with renal cell carcinoma.

CDR3: CASSVQVGDTQYF. The DNA of the CDR3 is TGTGCCAGCAGCGTTCAAGTTGGAGATACGCAGTATTTT. This chain uses TRBV7-2 with TRBJ2-3; no clear D gene. The CDR3 has 13 residues. Trimming shortened V by 5 bases and J by 5 bases, and 11 bases separated the two germline ends. Germline-derived CDR1 and CDR2 are SGHTA and FQGNSA.

The chain combines TRBV5-1 with TRBJ2-1; 9 bases align to TRBD1. Per germline, CDR1 SGHRS and CDR2 YFSETQ. With V trimmed by 5 bases and J by 6 bases, 9 bases remained unmatched. This CDR3 spans 15 amino acids. As DNA, the CDR3 is TGCGCCAGCAGTCGGGACAGGGCCATGGGCAATGAGCAGTTCTTC. It yields the protein CASSRDRAMGNEQFF.

The chain is built from TRBV27 and TRBJ2-3, with 15 bases matching TRBD2. CDR1 is MNHEY, CDR2 SMNVEV, per germline (reference sequence). V was pared by 4 bases and J by 7 bases, with 3 bases of the junction left unmatched. There are 15 residues in the CDR3. CDR3 in amino acids: CASSSGLAGGYTQYF. CDR3 in DNA: TGTGCCAGCAGTTCGGGACTAGCGGGGGGATATACGCAGTATTTT.

The rearrangement joins TRBV10-3 to TRBJ2-6; TRBD1 aligns across 7 bases. The CDR3 covers 13 residues. Trimming took 10 bases from V and 2 from J; bases not matched to a gene: 2. The germline V gene encodes CDR1 ENHRY and CDR2 SYGVKD. The CDR3 nucleotides read TGTGCCACACAGGGGACTGGGGCCAACGTCCTGACTTTC. This encodes CATQGTGANVLTF.

The chain uses TRBV30 and TRBJ2-5; D possibly corresponds to TRBD2 (6 bases). Between the trimmed V and J ends, which lost 3 bases and 13 bases, there was a span of 21 bases. CDR1 is GTSNPN and CDR2 is SVGIG in the germline V gene (reference sequence). This CDR3 spans 13 amino acids. The CDR3 loop reads CAWSPTLGGAGYF. The CDR3 nucleotides read TGTGCCTGGAGCCCTACTTTGGGGGGAGCGGGGTACTTC. Supplemented by reference TRBV30 and TRBJ2-5, the full variable domain reads SQTIHQWPATLVQPVGSPLSLECTVEGTSNPNLYWYRQAAGRGLQLLFYSVGIGQISSEVPQNLSASRPQDRQFILSSKKLLLSDSGFYLCAWSPTLGGAGYFGPGTRLLVL.

This clone was seen just once. J is TRBJ1-4 and V is TRBV10-3; the D gene is possibly TRBD1 (5 bases). The CDR3 is 14 residues long. Germline CDR1 and CDR2: ENHRY and SYGVKD. Trimming removed 3 bases at V and 7 bases at J, with 12 bases between. The DNA for the CDR3 is TGTGCCATCAGTGAAAGTACGGGACCTGAAAAACTGTTTTTT. Its protein is CAISESTGPEKLFF.

V is TRBV5-5 and J is TRBJ1-5; D uncertain. CDR3 length equals 14 residues. Per the germline V gene, CDR1 is SGHKS and CDR2 is YYEKEE (reference sequence). V shed 4 bases and J shed 2 bases, with 10 bases lying between them. This CDR3 reads CASSLRGGNQPQHF. CDR3 DNA: TGTGCCAGCAGCCTACGCGGGGGCAATCAGCCCCAGCATTTT.

In nucleotides, the CDR3 is TGTGCCAGCAGCGTAGGACAGGGGAGGAGTGGCTACACCTTC. It yields the protein CASSVGQGRSGYTF. J is TRBJ1-2 and V is TRBV9; 8 positions agree with TRBD1. The germline V gene encodes CDR1 SGDLS and CDR2 YYNGEE. The V gene end was trimmed by 0 bases and the J gene end by 7 bases; junction bases not matched to a gene: 5. The CDR3 contains 14 residues.

The gene calls are TRBV7-3 and TRBJ2-3; the D gene is possibly TRBD1 (6 bases). Germline CDR1 is SGHTA and CDR2 is FQGTGA. The V end lost 3 bases, the J end lost 0 bases, and 7 bases lay between the germline ends. The CDR3 contains 14 residues. The CDR3 loop reads CASSLTGSTDTQYF. In nucleotides, the CDR3 is TGTGCCAGCAGCTTGACAGGAAGCACAGATACGCAGTATTTT.